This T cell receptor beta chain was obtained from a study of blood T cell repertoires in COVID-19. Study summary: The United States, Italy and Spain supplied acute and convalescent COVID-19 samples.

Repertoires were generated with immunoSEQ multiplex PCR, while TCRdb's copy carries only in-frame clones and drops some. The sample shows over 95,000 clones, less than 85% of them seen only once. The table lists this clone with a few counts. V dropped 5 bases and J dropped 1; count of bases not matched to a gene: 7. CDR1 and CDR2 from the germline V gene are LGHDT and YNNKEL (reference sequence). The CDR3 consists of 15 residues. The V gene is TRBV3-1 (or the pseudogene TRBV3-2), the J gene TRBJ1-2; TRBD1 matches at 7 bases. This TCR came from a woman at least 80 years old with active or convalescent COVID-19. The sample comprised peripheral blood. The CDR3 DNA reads TGTGCCAGCAGCAAAGGGACAGACGTTAACTATGGCTACACCTTC. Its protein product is CASSKGTDVNYGYTF.